This T cell receptor beta chain was recovered during a study of somatic mutations in cytotoxic T cells in rheumatoid arthritis. Using immunoSEQ multiplex PCR, the repertoire was profiled, and TCRdb retains in-frame clones only, with some absent. The sample holds 10,000 or so clones; around 82% are singletons and the top ten take approximately 20%. After removal of 3 bases from V and 5 bases from J, the junction contained 5 bases not matched to a gene. CDR3 length: 14 residues. The germline CDR1 and CDR2 sequences are LNHNV and YYDKDF (reference sequence). The clonotype was recovered from a woman in her forties or fifties in good health. The chain has TRBV15 and TRBJ2-7, with 9 bases aligning to TRBD1. Input material: CD8+ T cells sorted from blood. CDR3 DNA: TGTGCCACCAGCAGGGGGACAGGGATCGACGAGCAGTACTTC. Protein: CATSRGTGIDEQYF.